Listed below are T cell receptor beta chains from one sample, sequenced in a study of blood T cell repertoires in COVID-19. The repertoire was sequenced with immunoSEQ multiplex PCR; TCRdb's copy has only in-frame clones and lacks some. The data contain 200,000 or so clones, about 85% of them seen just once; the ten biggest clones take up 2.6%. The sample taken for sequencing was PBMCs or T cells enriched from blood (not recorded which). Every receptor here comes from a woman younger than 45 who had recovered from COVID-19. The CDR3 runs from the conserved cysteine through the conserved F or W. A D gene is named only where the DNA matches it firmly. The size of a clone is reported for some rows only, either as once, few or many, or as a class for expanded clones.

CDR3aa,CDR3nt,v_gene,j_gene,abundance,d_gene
CASRRWVGRTNNYGYTF,TGTGCCAGCAGGCGGTGGGTGGGGCGAACGAATAACTATGGCTACACCTTC,TRBV13,TRBJ1-2,NA,NA
CASSNRGYGTTLNYGYTF,TGTGCCAGCAGCAATAGAGGGTACGGGACAACTCTTAACTATGGCTACACCTTC,TRBV7-8,TRBJ1-2,few,NA
CATSRGGTGVPYTF,TGTGCCACCAGCAGAGGAGGGACAGGGGTTCCCTACACCTTC,TRBV15,TRBJ1-2,NA,TRBD1
CASSNVGTSGELRAKNIQYF,TGTGCCAGCAGCAATGTAGGGACTAGCGGGGAATTGCGGGCCAAAAACATTCAGTACTTC,TRBV21-1,TRBJ2-4,once,NA
CASSLVTGAGYGYTF,TGTGCCAGCAGCTTAGTAACAGGGGCGGGTTATGGCTACACCTTC,TRBV7-2,TRBJ1-2,once,TRBD1
CASSQGADYGYTF,TGTGCCAGCTCACAGGGGGCGGACTATGGCTACACCTTC,TRBV18,TRBJ1-2,NA,TRBD1
CASSQDHSYYEQYF,TGTGCCAGCAGCCAAGATCACAGTTACTACGAGCAGTACTTC,TRBV3-1/TRBV3-2,TRBJ2-7,NA,NA
CASSYGQAKNIQYF,TGTGCCAGCAGTTACGGTCAGGCCAAAAACATTCAGTACTTC,TRBV6-5,TRBJ2-4,once,NA
CASSLPAGPLHF,TGCGCCAGCAGCCTTCCCGCCGGGCCCCTCCACTTT,TRBV4-1,TRBJ1-6,NA,NA
CASSGRGGAVEKLFF,TGTGCCAGCAGCGGGCGGGGAGGGGCTGTTGAAAAACTGTTTTTT,TRBV7-2,TRBJ1-4,NA,NA
CASSQDWQGHPTNEKLFF,TGTGCCAGCAGCCAAGATTGGCAGGGCCATCCAACTAATGAAAAACTGTTTTTT,TRBV14,TRBJ1-4,NA,NA
CASSQAGNTNYEQYF,TGTGCCAGCAGCCAAGCCGGGAATACCAATTACGAGCAGTACTTC,TRBV3-1/TRBV3-2,TRBJ2-7,NA,NA
CSASMGLPYSNQPQHF,TGCAGCGCATCGATGGGACTTCCCTATAGCAATCAGCCCCAGCATTTT,TRBV29-1,TRBJ1-5,NA,NA
CASSPDRDEQFF,TGTGCCAGCAGCCCGGACAGGGATGAGCAGTTCTTC,TRBV7-9,TRBJ2-1,once,TRBD1
CASSNRGSGNTIYF,TGTGCCAGCAGCAACAGGGGGTCTGGAAACACCATATATTTT,TRBV2,TRBJ1-3,NA,TRBD1
CSVDNRGNYGYTF,TGCAGCGTTGACAACAGGGGTAACTATGGCTACACCTTC,TRBV29-1,TRBJ1-2,NA,TRBD1